These 3 T cell receptor beta chains came from one sample sequenced in a study of CD8 T cells in ankylosing spondylitis. TCRdb independently ran MiXCR on the 5' RACE reads; one entry per CDR3 protein. Of approximately 200,000 distinct CDR3 sequences listed, about 13% are singletons. Sequenced: blood, either unsorted or a sorted T cell fraction (not recorded which). The origin of the receptors is a male donor with ankylosing spondylitis or in good health (not recorded which).

This clonotype was detected only a few times. The chain couples TRBV10-2 to TRBJ2-5; 9 bases agree with TRBD2. V lost 4 bases, J lost 4 bases, and 10 bases stayed unmatched. The CDR3 covers 16 residues. Germline values: CDR1 WSHSY, CDR2 SAAADI. In nucleotides, the CDR3 is TGCGCCAGCAGTGGTAAATCTAGCGGGATGGCAGAGACCCAGTACTTC. Its translation: CASSGKSSGMAETQYF.

This clonotype was recorded a few times. The chain links TRBV7-9 to TRBJ1-2; perhaps TRBD1 as D (6 bases). The V end was cut by 8 bases, the J end by 4 bases, with 14 bases between. This CDR3 is built from 13 residues. Germline CDR1 is SEHNR and CDR2 is FQNEAQ (reference sequence). CDR3 loop: CASGGREGYGYTF. CDR3 in DNA: TGTGCCAGCGGGGGGCGGGAGGGCTATGGCTACACCTTC.

This clonotype has only a few counts. The rearrangement joins TRBV30 to TRBJ2-5; perhaps TRBD2 as D (6 bases). The CDR3 is made up of 15 amino acids. The V gene's germline CDR1 is GTSNPN and CDR2 SVGIG (reference sequence). The V gene lost 3 bases and the J gene lost 4 bases, with 18 bases spanning the gap. CDR3 sequence reads: CAWRWGSGPGETQYF. The CDR3 DNA sequence: TGTGCCTGGAGATGGGGGAGCGGGCCCGGAGAGACCCAGTACTTC.